This TCR beta chain is drawn from a study of beta chain features in type 1 diabetes listed by TCRdb under 2018. About the full investigation: Mean age, gender distribution, total cell number and subset yield did not differ between patients and healthy donors. In the study, recently diagnosed type 1 diabetes patients and matched healthy donors were compared on the TCRB repertoires of their sorted circulating CD4+ T cell subsets. Naive and central memory subsets were obtained from all 30 or so donors, but regulatory and stem cell-like memory subsets were isolated from only 8 patients and 8 healthy donors. A total of 90 million to 120 million sorted cells were examined across all samples, and a strong correlation was observed between cell number per subset and RNA yield.

This clone was observed a handful of times. The antigen it recognizes is unknown. Per-base quality was not reported, and no clone a single base away is much larger than it. From each donor, a single peripheral blood sample of 95 to 150 mL on average was drawn into heparinised tubes. A BD FACSAria II and a panel including CD45RO, CCR7, CD25, CD127, CD95 and CD27 were used to sort naive, central memory, regulatory and stem cell-like memory CD4+ T cells. All sorted populations exceeded 95% purity. Right away, PBMCs were isolated by Lymphoprep density gradient centrifugation and were stained directly, with no culture step. To minimize batch effects, samples were stained and sorted in pairs, one healthy donor with one patient per experiment. The entire isolated RNA was reverse transcribed using the High Capacity cDNA Reverse Transcription Kit, and thus expressed TCRB transcripts were sequenced. Deep immunoSEQ sequencing was performed on naive, central memory and regulatory T cell samples, with an average of approximately 4 million total reads per sample. After sorted cells were lysed in RLT buffer, RNA was extracted with DNase-treated RNeasy Micro or Mini kits, with the choice depending on cell number. To prevent cross-contamination, every cell subset was processed on its own, while patient and healthy donor samples were processed together. TCRB sequences were amplified from cDNA with the immunoSEQ multiplex PCR, producing 87-bp fragments spanning the CDR3 region. Sequencing of the amplicons was performed on the Illumina HiSeq platform. Per the source publication's procedure: Synthetic template baselines were used to correct PCR bias computationally, reads within Hamming distance 2 were collapsed together, and singletons that could not be merged were discarded. Reads were aligned against IMGT to assign V, D and J genes, CDR3 length and insertions or deletions at six rearrangement sites. Within each subset, clonotype counts were normalized to the number of sorted cells before true diversity and Gini coefficients were calculated with the tcR R package. Repertoire sharing was quantified using the overlap coefficient calculated on TCRB nucleotide sequences. Out-of-frame TCRB sequences from naive cells were analyzed to stand in for the pre-selection repertoire. TCRdb retrieved this table from immuneACCESS and kept in-frame rearrangements only. Not all clones are present; in checked studies, unresolved V genes account for under half, and no reason is known for the remainder. V and J calls and clone size are copied from that table; D and trimming were computed from the DNA. Recorded for this sample are under 450,000 clones; more than 12% of them occurred a single time. Roughly 0.019% of the sample is taken by the ten largest.

The study at large found these results: Because small numbers of individuals were included in the HLA sub-analyses, any influence of HLA type on TCRB rearrangement was left unresolved. Type 1 diabetes patients showed a moderate but significant shortening of TCRB CDR3 length in all four CD4+ subsets. Because cDNA was sequenced instead of genomic DNA, highly expressing activated cells could be over-represented, though the groups showed no difference in activation or CD3 levels. Naive, central memory and regulatory TCRB repertoires appeared to be more similar among patients than among healthy donors. Shorter templates might have been favored by PCR, but patient and control samples were amplified and corrected together, so both groups would have been affected equally by any skew. At VDJ recombination sites, type 1 diabetes patients had fewer insertions and more deleted nucleotides, which implies abnormalities in thymic rearrangement.

V loses 3 bases, J loses 11 bases, and the germline ends lie 15 bases apart. CDR1 and CDR2 are drawn from the germline V gene: SGHDN, FVKESK. From the cysteine through the phenylalanine, the CDR3 covers 13 amino acids. CDR3 DNA only is kept here, 39 bases in frame from base 1. Recombination linked TRBV14 to TRBJ2-3; no D segment can be confidently identified. The sequence was obtained from a woman aged 18-30 years in good health. The sequenced sample was naive CD4+ T cells from blood. The intended sense of this specimen's cell subset or site label: true naive CD4+ T cells. Here the CDR3 is given as CASSQVLSSGQYF. The base sequence is TGTGCCAGCAGCCAGGTGCTAAGTTCAGGGCAGTATTTT.